This TCR beta chain was retrieved from a study of T cells in Graves' hyperthyroidism and ophthalmopathy. In this sample, this clonotype turned up many times. TCR beta CDR3 regions were amplified from RNA. Researchers ran a first-round RT-PCR on the TCR CDR3 using the HTBI primer set. TCRdb itself ran the multiplex PCR reads through MiXCR, one entry per CDR3 protein. The table lists some 320,000 distinct CDR3 sequences, approximately 15% of them singletons, with 34% in the top ten. Material for sequencing was blood. The receptor comes from a woman aged 40 to 49 with Graves' ophthalmopathy.

The CDR3 sequence is CASRGSGGHNEQFF. DNA of the CDR3: TGCGCCAGCAGGGGTAGCGGGGGGCACAATGAGCAGTTCTTC. The V gene is TRBV5-1, the J gene TRBJ2-1, with 10 bases that match TRBD2. CDR3 length: 14 amino acids. V shed 5 bases and J 5 bases; nucleotides not matched to a gene: 4. Germline CDR1 is SGHRS and CDR2 is YFSETQ.